This T cell receptor (beta chain) comes out of a study of T cells in Graves' hyperthyroidism and ophthalmopathy. This clonotype has ten or more counts. Its specificity is unknown. Study-wide results and limits: Most thyroid clonotypes expanded above 0.001 were also detected in blood. A model built on 13 V-J features separated ophthalmopathy from stable hyperthyroidism. Ophthalmopathy was identified by the model a median roughly 6.5 months ahead of onset.

Per the germline V gene, CDR1 is KGHDR and CDR2 is SFDVKD. This CDR3 comprises 15 residues. V lost 4 bases and J lost 10, with 18 bases in between. Regions amplified from RNA transcripts were the TCR beta CDR3 regions. The TCR CDR3 first-round RT-PCR relied on the HTBI primer set. TCRdb analysed the multiplex PCR reads with MiXCR anew, one entry per CDR3 protein. Of approximately 640,000 distinct CDR3 sequences in the sample, 15% to 20% were seen once. The rearrangement joins TRBV24-1 to TRBJ2-2; no definite D call. The sequence was obtained from a man aged 45 to 65 with Graves' hyperthyroidism. Sample: blood. The CDR3: CATSDNRGPTEELFF. CDR3 in DNA: TGTGCCACCAGTGACAACAGAGGACCCACGGAGGAGCTGTTTTTT.